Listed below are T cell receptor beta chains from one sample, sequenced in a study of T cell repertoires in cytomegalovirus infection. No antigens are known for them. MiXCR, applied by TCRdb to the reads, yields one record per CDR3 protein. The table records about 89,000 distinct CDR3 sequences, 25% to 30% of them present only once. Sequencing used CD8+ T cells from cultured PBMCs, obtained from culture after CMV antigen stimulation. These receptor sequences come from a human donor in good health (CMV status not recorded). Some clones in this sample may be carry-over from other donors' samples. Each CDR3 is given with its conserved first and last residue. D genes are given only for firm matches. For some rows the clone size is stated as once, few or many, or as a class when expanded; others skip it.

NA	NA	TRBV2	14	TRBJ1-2	CASSGGGSNYGYTF	TGTGCCAGCAGTGGGGGGGGCAGTAACTATGGCTACACCTTC
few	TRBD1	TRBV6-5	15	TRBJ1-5	CASSYSGTGRQPQHF	TGTGCCAGCAGTTACTCCGGGACAGGGCGTCAGCCCCAGCATTTT
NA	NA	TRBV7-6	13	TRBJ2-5	CASSLHERETQYF	TGTGCCAGCAGCTTACACGAACGGGAGACCCAGTACTTC
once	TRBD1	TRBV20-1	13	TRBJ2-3	CSARETGADTQYF	TGCAGTGCTAGAGAGACAGGGGCCGATACGCAGTATTTT
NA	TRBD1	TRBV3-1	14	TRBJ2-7	CASSYSGTGYEQYF	TGTGCCAGCAGCTATTCCGGGACAGGCTACGAGCAGTACTTC
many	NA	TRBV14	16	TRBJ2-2	CASSQVGTENTGELFF	TGTGCCAGCAGCCAAGTGGGGACTGAGAACACCGGGGAGCTGTTTTTT
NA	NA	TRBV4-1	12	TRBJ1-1	CASSQDRREAFF	TGCGCCAGCAGCCAAGATCGCCGTGAAGCTTTCTTT
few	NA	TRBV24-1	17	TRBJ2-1	CATSDWATGDSHNEQFF	TGTGCCACCAGTGATTGGGCGACAGGAGATTCCCACAATGAGCAGTTCTTC
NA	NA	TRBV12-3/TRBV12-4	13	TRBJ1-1	CASSRPGNTEAFF	TGTGCCAGCAGCCGTCCCGGGAACACTGAAGCTTTCTTT
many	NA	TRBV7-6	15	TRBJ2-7	CASSLYDGRELEQYF	TGTGCCAGCAGCTTATATGACGGCAGGGAGCTCGAGCAGTACTTC
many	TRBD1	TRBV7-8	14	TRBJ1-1	CASSFRGLGTEAFF	TGTGCCAGCAGCTTTAGGGGGCTAGGCACTGAAGCTTTCTTT
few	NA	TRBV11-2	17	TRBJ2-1	CASSLALRQSSYNEQFF	TGTGCCAGCAGCTTAGCCCTGAGGCAGAGCTCCTACAATGAGCAGTTCTTC
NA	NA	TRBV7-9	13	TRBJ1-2	CASSLGTLYGYTF	TGTGCCAGCAGCTTAGGAACCCTCTATGGCTACACCTTC
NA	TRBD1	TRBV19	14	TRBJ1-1	CASSFTGGYAEAFF	TGTGCCAGTAGTTTTACAGGGGGCTACGCTGAAGCTTTCTTT
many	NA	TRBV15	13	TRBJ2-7	CATSRDLIYEQYF	TGTGCCACCAGCAGAGATCTAATCTACGAGCAGTACTTC
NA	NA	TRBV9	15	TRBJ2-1	CASSVDGLPLGEQFF	TGTGCCAGCAGCGTAGACGGACTACCCCTGGGTGAGCAGTTCTTC
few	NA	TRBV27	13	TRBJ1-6	CASGRDGGSPLHF	TGTGCCAGCGGGCGGGACGGTGGGTCACCCCTCCACTTT
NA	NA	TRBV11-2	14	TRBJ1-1	CASSLPAGDPEAFF	TGTGCCAGCAGCCTACCAGCAGGGGACCCTGAAGCTTTCTTT
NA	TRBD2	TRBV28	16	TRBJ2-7	CASSPGLAGGDYEQYF	TGTGCCAGCAGCCCCGGACTAGCGGGGGGGGACTACGAGCAGTACTTC
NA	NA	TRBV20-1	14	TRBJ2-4	CSAAQAMSKNIQYF	TGCAGTGCTGCCCAGGCTATGTCCAAAAACATTCAGTACTTC
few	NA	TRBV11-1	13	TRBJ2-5	CASSLPSQETQYF	TGTGCCAGCAGCTTACCGTCACAAGAGACCCAGTACTTC
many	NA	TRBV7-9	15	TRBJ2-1	CASSLGGARVNEQFF	TGTGCCAGCAGCTTAGGGGGGGCCAGGGTAAATGAGCAGTTCTTC
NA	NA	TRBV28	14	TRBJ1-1	CASRRLGGLAEAFF	TGTGCCAGCAGACGCTTGGGGGGTCTCGCTGAAGCTTTCTTT
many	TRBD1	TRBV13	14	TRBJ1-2	CASSLGTGNYGYTF	TGTGCCAGCAGCCTCGGGACAGGCAACTATGGCTACACCTTC
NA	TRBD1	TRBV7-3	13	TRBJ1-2	CASSLGQGWGYTF	TGTGCCAGCAGCTTAGGACAGGGTTGGGGCTACACCTTC
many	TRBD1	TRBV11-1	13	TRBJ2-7	CASSLYRGYEQYF	TGTGCCAGCAGCTTATACAGGGGCTACGAGCAGTACTTC
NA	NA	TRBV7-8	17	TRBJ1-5	CASSSWVGGGSNQPQHF	TGTGCCAGCAGCTCGTGGGTAGGGGGTGGGAGCAATCAGCCCCAGCATTTT
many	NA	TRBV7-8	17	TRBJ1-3	CASSLFGTEVYEDTIYF	TGTGCCAGCAGCTTATTCGGGACGGAGGTTTATGAGGACACCATATATTTT
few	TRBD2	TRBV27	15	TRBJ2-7	CASSLAGAFTYEQYF	TGTGCCAGCAGCCTAGCGGGGGCGTTTACCTACGAGCAGTACTTC
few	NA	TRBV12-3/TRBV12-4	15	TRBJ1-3	CASSPLTSTGNTIYF	TGTGCCAGCAGTCCCCTGACGTCGACTGGAAACACCATATATTTT
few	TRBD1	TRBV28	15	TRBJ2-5	CASSRTGGVRETQYF	TGTGCCAGCAGTCGCACAGGGGGCGTTAGGGAGACCCAGTACTTC
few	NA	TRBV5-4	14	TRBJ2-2	CASSPTGNTGELFF	TGTGCCAGCAGCCCGACTGGGAACACCGGGGAGCTGTTTTTT
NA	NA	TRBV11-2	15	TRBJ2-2	CASSPWSGDTGELFF	TGTGCCAGCAGCCCATGGTCGGGGGACACCGGGGAGCTGTTTTTT
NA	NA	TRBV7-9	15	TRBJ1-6	CASGDRSSYNSPLHF	TGTGCCAGCGGGGACCGGAGCTCCTATAATTCACCCCTCCACTTT
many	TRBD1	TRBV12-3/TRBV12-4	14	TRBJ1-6	CASRPTGNNSPLHF	TGTGCCAGCAGGCCGACAGGGAATAATTCACCCCTCCACTTT
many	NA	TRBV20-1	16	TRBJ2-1	CSARDLPGPQPNEQFF	TGCAGTGCTAGAGATCTCCCGGGACCCCAGCCCAATGAGCAGTTCTTC
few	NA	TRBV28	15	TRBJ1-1	CASSLVRGRSTEAFF	TGTGCCAGCAGTTTAGTCCGGGGGCGATCCACTGAAGCTTTCTTT
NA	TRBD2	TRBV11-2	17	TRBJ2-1	CASSEHFFAGGGNEQFF	TGTGCCAGCAGCGAACACTTTTTCGCGGGGGGTGGCAATGAGCAGTTCTTC
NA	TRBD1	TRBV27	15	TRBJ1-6	CASRQGDSYNSPLHF	TGTGCCAGCAGACAGGGGGACTCCTATAATTCACCCCTCCACTTT
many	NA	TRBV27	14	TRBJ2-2	CASSPTSSPGELFF	TGTGCCAGCAGTCCCACTAGTTCTCCCGGGGAGCTGTTTTTT
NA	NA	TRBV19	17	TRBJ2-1	CASSIATGPPSYNEQFF	TGTGCCAGTAGTATAGCAACAGGGCCACCCTCCTACAATGAGCAGTTCTTC
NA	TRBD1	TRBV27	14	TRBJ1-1	CASRSTGGEAEAFF	TGTGCCAGCAGGTCGACAGGGGGTGAGGCTGAAGCTTTCTTT
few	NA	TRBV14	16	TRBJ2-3	CASSQLGAGEVNTQYF	TGTGCCAGCAGCCAACTGGGGGCAGGGGAGGTGAATACGCAGTATTTT
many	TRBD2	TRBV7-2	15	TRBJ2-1	CASSPDLTSGNEQFF	TGTGCCAGCAGCCCCGATCTAACTAGCGGCAATGAGCAGTTCTTC
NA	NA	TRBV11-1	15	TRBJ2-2	CASSPRDTGTGELFF	TGTGCCAGCAGCCCACGGGACACTGGGACCGGGGAGCTGTTTTTT